These 18 T cell receptor beta chains were sequenced from one sample in a study of monozygotic twins with inflammatory bowel disease (dated by TCRdb to the late 2010s). Library construction relied on 5' RACE. Instrument used: Illumina HiSeq 2500. Following TCRdb reprocessing, every CDR3 protein sequence forms one entry, and DNA is not provided. The sample table records approximately 400,000 distinct CDR3 sequences. The ten largest account for just over 2.5% of the sample. The sequenced sample was blood. These receptors all stem from a human donor with ulcerative colitis or Crohn's disease, or a healthy co-twin of an affected twin (not recorded which).

This chain links TRBV14 with TRBJ2-6. The length of the CDR3 is 17 residues. Per the germline V gene, CDR1 is SGHDN and CDR2 is FVKESK. The CDR3 loop is CASSRWVIPSGANVLTF.

This sequence joins TRBV18 and TRBJ2-1. Germline assignment: CDR1 KGHSH and CDR2 LQKENI. This CDR3 comprises 16 residues. The CDR3 is CASSPMTIPYYNEQFF.

The chain is built from TRBV12-3 or TRBV12-4 and TRBJ2-3; there is no DNA to check the TCRdb D call of TRBD2. The CDR3 totals 15 residues. The CDR3 spells CASFSGGGIRDTQYF.

This sequence joins TRBV2 and TRBJ2-5. The CDR3 spans 11 residues. Germline assignment: CDR1 SNHLY and CDR2 FYNNEI. CDR3: CASRYQETQYF.

V gene TRBV4-3 combines with J gene TRBJ1-1. CDR3 length equals 13 residues. From germline, CDR1 is LGHNA and CDR2 YSLEER. CDR3 loop: CASSQDRTTEAFF.

The J gene is TRBJ2-1, the V gene TRBV7-9. The CDR3 is 15 amino acids. Per the germline V gene, CDR1 is SEHNR and CDR2 is FQNEAQ (reference sequence). The chain's CDR3 is CASSLTGLTYNEQFF.

The CDR3 spells CASSIASGADQETQYF. The chain joins TRBV11-2 to TRBJ2-5; checking the TCRdb D call of TRBD1 is not possible without DNA. The length of the CDR3 is 16 residues. Germline CDR1 SGHAT, CDR2 FQNNGV.

The chain has TRBV29-1 and TRBJ1-5; TCRdb designates TRBD1, a call that cannot be tested without DNA. The CDR3 extends over 14 amino acids. Germline loops: CDR1 SQVTM, CDR2 ANQGSEA. CDR3 region: CSVAAGISNQPQHF.

The chain links TRBV7-9 to TRBJ1-2; the TCRdb D gene call, TRBD1, has no DNA to confirm it. The length of the CDR3 is 17 residues. Germline CDR1 reads SEHNR; CDR2 reads FQNEAQ (reference sequence). CDR3 sequence reads: CASSFGPTGTGNYGYTF.

The V and J genes are TRBV7-3 and TRBJ2-3; TCRdb returns TRBD1, unconfirmable since there is no DNA. Per germline, CDR1 SGHTA and CDR2 FQGTGA. The CDR3 spans 18 residues. The CDR3 sequence is CASSFQSPRQGGADTQYF. Looking up the rest from reference TRBV7-3 and TRBJ2-3 gives the full variable domain: GAGVSQTPSNKVTEKGKYVELRCDPISGHTALYWYRQSLGQGPEFLIYFQGTGAADDSGLPNDRFFAVRPEGSVSTLKIQRTERGDSAVYLCASSFQSPRQGGADTQYFGPGTRLTVL.

V gene TRBV5-1 combines with J gene TRBJ2-5. The CDR3 has 16 amino acids. Per germline, CDR1 SGHRS and CDR2 YFSETQ. The CDR3 protein is CASSPNTTESQETQYF.

This chain links TRBV7-2 with TRBJ2-3; the D call of TRBD2 rests on TCRdb alone, since no DNA is present to check it. The germline CDR1 and CDR2 sequences are SGHTA and FQGNSA. This CDR3 comprises 15 residues. The CDR3 is CASSLEGALVGTQYF. The variable domain in full, completed from reference TRBV7-2 and TRBJ2-3, reads GAGVSQSPSNKVTEKGKDVELRCDPISGHTALYWYRQSLGQGLEFLIYFQGNSAPDKSGLPSDRFSAERTGGSVSTLTIQRTQQEDSAVYLCASSLEGALVGTQYFGPGTRLTVL.

The rearrangement uses TRBV19 and TRBJ2-4; TCRdb proposes TRBD2, but this gene call is untestable without DNA. The length of the CDR3 is 17 residues. The germline V gene encodes CDR1 LNHDA and CDR2 SQIVND (reference sequence). The CDR3 sequence is CASSVGRAGVWGNIQYF.

CDR3 sequence reads: CASTFGGTTSTDTQYF. The chain uses TRBV12-3 or TRBV12-4 and TRBJ2-3. The CDR3 totals 16 residues.

V and J are TRBV20-1 and TRBJ2-7; there is no DNA to check the TCRdb D call of TRBD1. CDR3 size: 16 residues. Germline CDR1 and CDR2: DFQATT and SNEGSKA (reference sequence). The CDR3 reads CSARGGRGAISYEQYF.

The genes are TRBV7-3 and TRBJ2-7. Germline V lookup: CDR1 SGHTA, CDR2 FQGTGA. This CDR3 has 13 amino acids. The CDR3 here is CASSLTSGYEQYF.

The chain combines TRBV5-1 with TRBJ1-2. CDR1 SGHRS and CDR2 YFSETQ come from the germline V gene. The CDR3 consists of 16 residues. The CDR3 reads CASSYEPGLSLDGYTF.

This sequence joins TRBV5-5 and TRBJ1-1; with no DNA, the TCRdb D assignment of TRBD1 cannot be verified. Germline CDR1 SGHKS, CDR2 YYEKEE (reference sequence). The CDR3 is 13 amino acids. The CDR3 sequence: CASSLWTETEAFF.